The 17 T cell receptor beta chains below all came from one sample that was sequenced in a study of chemoradiotherapy in HPV16-positive cancers. Assay used: immunoSEQ multiplex PCR; TCRdb lists only in-frame clones, some missing. This sample has approximately 17,000 clones, with about 90% found just once. The source was blood, collected from a patient who underwent chemoradiotherapy. The receptors derive from a human donor with HPV-associated anogenital cancer.

This chain joins TRBV7-9 and TRBJ2-7; 7 bases are shared with TRBD1. V lost 3 bases, J lost 2 bases, and 4 bases stayed unmatched. The CDR3 is 14 amino acids. From germline, CDR1 is SEHNR and CDR2 FQNEAQ (reference sequence). CDR3 coding DNA: TGTGCCAGCAGCTTGACAGGGAACCCCTACGAGCAGTACTTC. It is translated as CASSLTGNPYEQYF.

The chain carries TRBV28 and TRBJ2-7, with 12 bases identical to TRBD2. CDR3 length equals 16 residues. Germline assignment: CDR1 MDHEN and CDR2 SYDVKM. Trimming took 3 bases from V and 1 from J; bases not matched to a gene: 4. CDR3 residues: CASSFRLAGVSYEQYF. CDR3 bases: TGTGCCAGCAGTTTCAGACTAGCGGGAGTATCCTACGAGCAGTACTTC.

This clone was recorded only once. The chain joins TRBV28 to TRBJ1-1; D is ambiguous. CDR3 size: 12 residues. Germline CDR1 is MDHEN and CDR2 is SYDVKM. With 0 bases removed from V and 8 bases from J, the gap between germline ends came to 7 bases. CDR3: CASSLWSAEAFF. The DNA for the CDR3 is TGTGCCAGCAGTTTATGGTCGGCAGAAGCTTTCTTT.

CDR3 sequence reads: CASSLAQITSGNEQFF. The DNA of the CDR3 is TGTGCCAGCAGCTTAGCGCAAATCACTAGCGGGAATGAGCAGTTCTTC. The J gene is TRBJ2-1, the V gene TRBV7-2; 9 positions agree with TRBD2. Germline CDR1 is SGHTA and CDR2 is FQGNSA. The CDR3 has 16 residues. V was pared by 0 bases and J by 7 bases, with 7 bases of the junction left unmatched.

The chain links TRBV11-2 to TRBJ2-2; D call uncertain. Germline V CDR1 and CDR2: SGHAT, FQNNGV. The V and J ends lost 0 bases and 4 bases respectively, with 6 bases between them. The CDR3 spans 14 residues. The CDR3 protein is CASSLEPSTGELFF. CDR3 coding DNA: TGTGCCAGCAGCTTAGAACCGAGCACCGGGGAGCTGTTTTTT.

The V call is TRBV2, the J call TRBJ1-1; the D gene is possibly TRBD1 (5 bases). The CDR3 has 11 residues. CDR1 is SNHLY, CDR2 FYNNEI, per germline. V shed 0 bases and J shed 11 bases, with 7 bases lying between them. The CDR3 sequence: CASSEAGAAFF. The CDR3 nucleotides are TGTGCCAGCAGTGAAGCAGGGGCCGCTTTCTTT.

The chain uses TRBV27 and TRBJ1-5, with D uncertain. CDR3 length: 13 residues. Germline values: CDR1 MNHEY, CDR2 SMNVEV (reference sequence). Trimming took 1 base from V and 3 from J, leaving 4 bases between them. CDR3 sequence reads: CASSLYPNQPQHF. In nucleotides, the CDR3 is TGTGCCAGCAGTTTATACCCCAATCAGCCCCAGCATTTT.

The chain joins TRBV7-9 to TRBJ2-2, with a weak D call TRBD1 (5 bases). CDR1 and CDR2 (germline): SEHNR, FQNEAQ (reference sequence). V gave up 3 bases and J gave up 6 bases, with 11 bases separating them. The length of the CDR3 is 14 residues. The CDR3 loop reads CASSFEQDPGELFF. The CDR3 bases are TGTGCCAGCAGCTTTGAACAGGACCCCGGGGAGCTGTTTTTT.

This clone was counted a single time. The V call is TRBV19, the J call TRBJ2-4; no clear D gene. Looked up from germline, CDR1 is LNHDA and CDR2 is SQIVND (reference sequence). The CDR3 covers 13 residues. Trimming took off 1 base at V and 8 bases at J, with 9 bases between the two ends. DNA for the CDR3: TGTGCCAGTAGTATAGGGGGTGGGGACATTCAGTACTTC. Amino acid sequence: CASSIGGGDIQYF. The full variable domain, with the rest looked up from reference TRBV19 and TRBJ2-4, is DGGITQSPKYLFRKEGQNVTLSCEQNLNHDAMYWYRQDPGQGLRLIYYSQIVNDFQKGDIAEGYSVSREKKESFPLTVTSAQKNPTAFYLCASSIGGGDIQYFGAGTRLSVL.

The rearrangement uses TRBV2 and TRBJ1-4; D is unclear. The germline V gene has CDR1 SNHLY and CDR2 FYNNEI. The CDR3 runs 12 residues. The V end lost 7 bases, the J end lost 7 bases, and 10 bases lay between the germline ends. CDR3 sequence (DNA): TGTGCCAGCAAAGGAGCAGTTGAAAAACTGTTTTTT. As protein: CASKGAVEKLFF. The full variable domain, in which reference TRBV2 and TRBJ1-4 provide the parts outside the CDR3, is EPEVTQTPSHQVTQMGQEVILRCVPISNHLYFYWYRQILGQKVEFLVSFYNNEISEKSEIFDDQFSVERPDGSNFTLKIRSTKLEDSAMYFCASKGAVEKLFFGSGTQLSVL.

The J gene is TRBJ2-4, the V gene TRBV4-2; 7 nucleotides agree with TRBD1. This CDR3 has 16 amino acids. Germline lookup yields CDR1 LGHNA and CDR2 YNFKEQ. The V and J ends lost 0 bases and 6 bases, in that order; junction bases with no gene match: 8. The DNA for the CDR3 is TGTGCCAGCAGCCAAGATACCAACCGACAGGGAAACATTCAGTACTTC. Amino acids: CASSQDTNRQGNIQYF.

The genes are TRBV9 and TRBJ2-3; D is uncertain. Trimming took 4 bases from V and 6 from J, leaving 12 bases between them. Germline assignment: CDR1 SGDLS and CDR2 YYNGEE. The CDR3 has 13 amino acids. CDR3 region: CASSPPALDTQYF. CDR3 in DNA: TGTGCCAGCAGCCCCCCGGCTTTGGATACGCAGTATTTT.

The gene calls are TRBV28 and TRBJ2-7; D gene unclear. Germline V lookup: CDR1 MDHEN, CDR2 SYDVKM. Between the trimmed V and J ends, which lost 5 bases and 3 bases, there was a span of 8 bases. This CDR3 region has 12 residues. The CDR3 nucleotides read TGTGCCAGCAGTCCCACATTCTACGAGCAGTACTTC. Translated, it gives CASSPTFYEQYF. Full variable domain (remainder filled in from reference TRBV28 and TRBJ2-7): DVKVTQSSRYLVKRTGEKVFLECVQDMDHENMFWYRQDPGLGLRLIYFSYDVKMKEKGDIPEGYSVSREKKERFSLILESASTNQTSMYLCASSPTFYEQYFGPGTRLTVT.

This clone is a singleton in its sample. The gene calls are TRBV18 and TRBJ1-1; tentatively, D is TRBD1 (5 bases). The CDR3 length is 16 residues. Trimming left V 3 bases short and J 12 bases short, with 26 bases between. Germline V CDR1 and CDR2: KGHSH, LQKENI. The CDR3 DNA follows: TGTGCCAGCTCACCTGGGACGGATGCGCGGGAAAGGAGACCTTTCTTT. It encodes CASSPGTDARERRPFF.

V is TRBV6-6 and J is TRBJ2-1, with a tentative D call TRBD2 (6 bases). Trimming stripped 5 bases from V and 8 bases from J, with 19 bases between. CDR3 length: 15 amino acids. Looked up from germline, CDR1 is MNHNY and CDR2 is SVGAGI (reference sequence). In DNA form, the CDR3 reads TGTGCCAGCAGTCCGGGAGAGAGGGCGGTGTATGAGCAGTTCTTC. Translation: CASSPGERAVYEQFF.

This clone was recorded once. The V gene is TRBV9, the J gene TRBJ1-1; maybe TRBD1 (6 bases). In germline, CDR1 is SGDLS, CDR2 YYNGEE. The CDR3 has 15 residues. Trimming stripped 0 bases from V and 6 bases from J, with 15 bases between. The CDR3 loop is CASSVDAKGGSEAFF. In DNA form, the CDR3 reads TGTGCCAGCAGCGTAGATGCCAAGGGGGGCTCTGAAGCTTTCTTT.

This clone has only a few counts. V is TRBV19 and J is TRBJ1-3; D ambiguous. V lost 3 bases and J 4 bases, leaving 7 bases between the germline ends. CDR1 LNHDA and CDR2 SQIVND come from the germline V gene (reference sequence). This CDR3 has 13 residues. The CDR3 here is CASSMDRGNTIYF. The CDR3 bases are TGTGCCAGTAGTATGGATCGGGGAAACACCATATATTTT.